These 26 T cell receptor beta chains were sequenced from one sample in a study of T-cell memory formation after mild COVID-19. TCRdb reprocessed the 5' RACE reads with MiXCR, giving one entry per CDR3 protein. The sample lists under 35,000 distinct CDR3 sequences, around 21% occurring once. Sequences were obtained from PBMCs or a T cell subset sorted from them (not recorded which). The receptors derive from an adult who had mild COVID-19 (a few samples of this study predate the infection). Cell type and time point are not known.

The rearrangement uses TRBV24-1 and TRBJ1-1; 7 nucleotides line up with TRBD1. J was trimmed by 7 bases and V by 0 bases; bases with no gene match: 4. This CDR3 has 14 residues. From germline, CDR1 is KGHDR and CDR2 SFDVKD. The CDR3: CATSDLQQGREAFF. The CDR3 DNA is TGTGCCACCAGTGATTTGCAACAGGGGCGTGAAGCTTTCTTT.

This clonotype came up many times. V and J are TRBV24-1 and TRBJ2-5; D is ambiguous. Germline CDR1 KGHDR, CDR2 SFDVKD. The CDR3 sequence is 13 residues long. Trimming pared 3 bases from V and 5 bases from J, leaving 9 bases between. The CDR3 sequence: CATSDQALETQYF. The CDR3 region has the DNA TGTGCCACCAGTGATCAAGCCCTGGAGACCCAGTACTTC.

By proportion, this clonotype is medium-sized. This chain connects TRBV2 to TRBJ2-1; the match to TRBD2 covers 12 bases. The CDR3 extends over 19 amino acids. Germline V gene data show CDR1 as SNHLY and CDR2 as FYNNEI. V dropped 5 bases and J dropped 0; count of bases not matched to a gene: 11. CDR3 residues: CASSYARTSGNPSYNEQFF. CDR3 sequence (DNA): TGTGCCAGCAGTTATGCCCGGACTAGCGGGAACCCCTCCTACAATGAGCAGTTCTTC.

This clonotype was found many times. V is TRBV29-1 and J is TRBJ2-2; D unclear. CDR3 length: 14 amino acids. V lost 7 bases and J 1 base, leaving 13 bases between the germline ends. Germline V lookup: CDR1 SQVTM, CDR2 ANQGSEA. The CDR3 here is CSARGPKNTGELFF. The CDR3 DNA follows: TGCAGCGCCCGTGGACCGAAGAACACCGGGGAGCTGTTTTTT.

This clonotype was counted at least ten times. The chain employs TRBV7-2 and TRBJ2-3, with D perhaps matching TRBD2 (5 bases). V was cut by 1 base and J by 2 bases, with 10 bases left in between. CDR1 is SGHTA, CDR2 FQGNSA, per germline. This CDR3 contains 15 residues. In nucleotides, the CDR3 is TGTGCCAGCAGCTTAGACGGCGGGTACACAGATACGCAGTATTTT. Protein: CASSLDGGYTDTQYF.

This clonotype was recorded many times. The chain couples TRBV18 to TRBJ1-5; perhaps TRBD1 as D (5 bases). The V gene's germline CDR1 is KGHSH and CDR2 LQKENI. This CDR3 has 16 residues. Trimming pared 1 base from V and 4 bases from J, leaving 14 bases between. The CDR3 DNA sequence: TGTGCCAGCTCACCACGGAGGGAAGGGGTAAATCAGCCCCAGCATTTT. Its protein is CASSPRREGVNQPQHF.

There are many counts of this clonotype. The chain recombines TRBV5-6 with TRBJ2-7; TRBD2 is a possible D gene (6 bases). The CDR3 spans 15 residues. From germline, CDR1 is SGHDT and CDR2 YYEEEE. V dropped 2 bases and J dropped 1 base, with 13 bases sitting between them. The CDR3 DNA reads TGTGCCAGCAGCTTTCTTTCGGGAGAATCCTACGAGCAGTACTTC. This translates into CASSFLSGESYEQYF.

Many counts were recorded for this clonotype. The chain carries TRBV2 and TRBJ2-7, with 8 bases matching TRBD1. The CDR3 has 12 residues. Trimming removed 5 bases from V and 10 bases from J; junction bases left unmatched: 7. CDR1 and CDR2 from the germline V gene are SNHLY and FYNNEI. CDR3 residues: CASSLSGGGQYF. For the CDR3, the DNA is TGTGCCAGCAGTCTATCAGGGGGCGGTCAGTACTTC.

This clonotype was counted ten times or more. The chain recombines TRBV28 with TRBJ2-1; 7 positions agree with TRBD2. Germline V gives CDR1 MDHEN, CDR2 SYDVKM. This CDR3 has 15 residues. Germline trimming cut 7 bases from V and 5 bases from J; bases unmatched to any gene: 11. CDR3 residues: CASTMGGLADNEQFF. The CDR3 nucleotides are TGTGCCAGCACCATGGGAGGGTTGGCCGACAATGAGCAGTTCTTC. The full variable domain, in which reference TRBV28 and TRBJ2-1 provide the parts outside the CDR3, is DVKVTQSSRYLVKRTGEKVFLECVQDMDHENMFWYRQDPGLGLRLIYFSYDVKMKEKGDIPEGYSVSREKKERFSLILESASTNQTSMYLCASTMGGLADNEQFFGPGTRLTVL.

The chain has TRBV30 and TRBJ1-5, with D unclear. The CDR3 consists of 13 residues. The V gene's germline CDR1 is GTSNPN and CDR2 SVGIG (reference sequence). Deletions cut 2 bases from V and 5 bases from J, with 10 bases between. The CDR3 here is CAWSPRADQPQHF. In nucleotides, the CDR3 is TGTGCCTGGAGTCCCCGGGCGGATCAGCCCCAGCATTTT.

This rearrangement joins TRBV7-9 to TRBJ1-3; D may be TRBD1 (5 bases). V was shortened by 1 base and J by 4 bases, with 11 bases between the two germline ends. Germline V gene sequence: CDR1 SEHNR, CDR2 FQNEAQ (reference sequence). This CDR3 has 15 residues. CDR3 amino acids: CASSLVDRQGNTIYF. DNA of the CDR3: TGTGCCAGCAGCTTAGTAGACAGACAGGGAAACACCATATATTTT.

There are many counts of this clonotype. The chain couples TRBV9 to TRBJ1-6; a possible D gene is TRBD1 (5 bases). Germline values: CDR1 SGDLS, CDR2 YYNGEE. The CDR3 length is 15 residues. V was shortened by 0 bases and J by 10 bases, with 14 bases between the two germline ends. CDR3 sequence (DNA): TGTGCCAGCAGCGTAGCTGGCCAGGGAGGCTCACCCCTCCACTTT. Residues: CASSVAGQGGSPLHF. The whole variable domain, remainder taken from reference TRBV9 and TRBJ1-6, is DSGVTQTPKHLITATGQRVTLRCSPRSGDLSVYWYQQSLDQGLQFLIQYYNGEERAKGNILERFSAQQFPDLHSELNLSSLELGDSALYFCASSVAGQGGSPLHFGNGTRLTVT.

Ten or more counts support this clonotype. The V and J genes are TRBV2 and TRBJ2-1; TRBD2 matches at 9 bases. CDR1 is SNHLY, CDR2 FYNNEI, per germline. This CDR3 is built from 13 residues. V lost 8 bases, J lost 3 bases, and 2 bases stayed unmatched. CDR3: CASQTSGYNEQFF. DNA for the CDR3: TGTGCCAGCCAGACTAGCGGCTACAATGAGCAGTTCTTC.

A single count supports this clonotype. The J gene is TRBJ2-1, the V gene TRBV4-1; the D gene could be TRBD1 or TRBD2 (6 bases each). The CDR3 totals 15 residues. CDR1 is MGHRA and CDR2 is YSYEKL in the germline V gene. Trimming removed 4 bases at V and 0 bases at J, with 10 bases between. DNA for the CDR3: TGCGCCAGCAGCCGAGGGGGGAGCTCCTACAATGAGCAGTTCTTC. It codes for CASSRGGSSYNEQFF.

In this sample, this clonotype turned up a few times. The rearrangement uses TRBV29-1 and TRBJ1-5; no definite D call. CDR1 is SQVTM, CDR2 ANQGSEA, per germline. V lost 6 bases and J 6 bases, leaving 12 bases between the germline ends. The CDR3 spans 12 residues. CDR3 DNA sequence: TGCAGCGTGAGGACGGGTGGTCAGCCCCAGCATTTT. This translates into CSVRTGGQPQHF. Together with reference TRBV29-1 and TRBJ1-5, the CDR3 gives the full variable domain: SAVISQKPSRDICQRGTSLTIQCQVDSQVTMMFWYRQQPGQSLTLIATANQGSEATYESGFVIDKFPISRPNLTFSTLTVSNMSPEDSSIYLCSVRTGGQPQHFGDGTRLSIL.

The genes are TRBV24-1 and TRBJ2-1; 12 positions match TRBD2. Trimming removed 5 bases from V and 14 bases from J; junction bases left unmatched: 9. This CDR3 has 14 residues. Germline values: CDR1 KGHDR, CDR2 SFDVKD. The CDR3 DNA reads as TGTGCCACCAGTGCGACTAGCGGGAGAATGGGGAAGTTCTTC. It codes for CATSATSGRMGKFF.

This clonotype was seen ten or more times. The V and J genes are TRBV3-1 and TRBJ2-2; weak D call: TRBD2 (7 bases). The germline V gene encodes CDR1 LGHDT and CDR2 YNNKEL (reference sequence). The CDR3 has 15 amino acids. The germline V and J ends were trimmed by 4 bases and 4 bases, with 13 bases remaining between them. CDR3 in amino acids: CASSLGGARTGELFF. In DNA form, the CDR3 reads TGTGCCAGCAGCCTAGGGGGGGCTCGCACCGGGGAGCTGTTTTTT.

This rearrangement joins TRBV20-1 to TRBJ2-1, with 7 bases that match TRBD2. V dropped 6 bases and J dropped 8; count of bases not matched to a gene: 10. Germline assignment: CDR1 DFQATT and CDR2 SNEGSKA (reference sequence). The CDR3 runs to 13 residues. The CDR3 DNA sequence: TGCAGTGCCCAGAGACGGGAGGCCGATGAGCAGTTCTTC. Protein sequence: CSAQRREADEQFF.

Many counts were recorded for this clonotype. The chain recombines TRBV4-3 with TRBJ2-1, with 8 bases fitting TRBD1. The CDR3 is 16 amino acids. With 5 bases clipped from V and 4 bases from J, the junction kept 10 bases outside the gene matches. CDR1 is LGHNA and CDR2 is YSLEER in the germline V gene. CDR3 DNA: TGCGCCAGCAGCGTAAACAGGGGGGTGAGATACAATGAGCAGTTCTTC. Its protein product is CASSVNRGVRYNEQFF.

The V gene is TRBV18, the J gene TRBJ2-5; 9 nucleotides align to TRBD1. Germline V CDR1 and CDR2: KGHSH, LQKENI. J lost 6 bases, V lost 3 bases, and 5 bases had no gene match. CDR3 size: 14 residues. The CDR3 protein is CASSPQGQGKTQYF. CDR3 in DNA: TGTGCCAGCTCACCTCAGGGACAGGGAAAGACCCAGTACTTC.

The chain combines TRBV9 with TRBJ2-1, with TRBD1 matching over 8 bases. The CDR3 extends over 16 amino acids. CDR1 is SGDLS and CDR2 is YYNGEE in the germline V gene. V shed 0 bases, J shed 4 bases, and the junction held 6 bases outside the gene matches. The CDR3 coding sequence is TGTGCCAGCAGCGTAGCTAGGACAGGGCAGTACAATGAGCAGTTCTTC. Its protein is CASSVARTGQYNEQFF.

The chain's CDR3 is CASTPAVGGSTEAFF. The CDR3, as DNA: TGTGCCAGCACCCCCGCCGTGGGGGGCTCCACTGAAGCTTTCTTT. The rearrangement links TRBV27 to TRBJ1-1; tentative D call: TRBD1 (6 bases). There are 15 residues in the CDR3. Deletions cut 7 bases from V and 4 bases from J, with 19 bases between. Looked up from germline, CDR1 is MNHEY and CDR2 is SMNVEV (reference sequence).

In this sample, this clonotype turned up many times. The V gene is TRBV7-2, the J gene TRBJ2-1; TRBD2 matches at 8 bases. Germline CDR1 is SGHTA and CDR2 is FQGNSA. This CDR3 comprises 16 residues. Losses at the gene ends were 7 bases for V and 9 bases for J; bases not matched to a gene: 17. In DNA, the CDR3 is TGTGCCAGCACCCTCCAGGTGGGGCGGGAGGATGGTGAGCAGTTCTTC. It yields the protein CASTLQVGREDGEQFF.

This clonotype has a count of ten or more. The chain uses TRBV7-9 and TRBJ1-2; D call uncertain. The CDR3 has 15 residues. Trimming shortened V by 1 base and J by 0 bases, and 9 bases separated the two germline ends. The germline CDR1 and CDR2 sequences are SEHNR and FQNEAQ (reference sequence). As DNA, the CDR3 is TGTGCCAGCAGCTTAGACCGACTTACTAACTATGGCTACACCTTC. Translated: CASSLDRLTNYGYTF.

The sample holds many counts of this clonotype. The chain recombines TRBV5-1 with TRBJ2-1; 11 bases match TRBD2. Germline V gives CDR1 SGHRS, CDR2 YFSETQ. This CDR3 contains 17 residues. With V trimmed by 3 bases and J by 5 bases, 10 bases remained unmatched. The CDR3 spells CASSSVPLAGGHNEQFF. CDR3 DNA: TGCGCCAGCAGCTCCGTCCCTCTAGCGGGAGGACACAATGAGCAGTTCTTC.

This clonotype has ten or more counts. The chain couples TRBV19 to TRBJ1-2; the match to TRBD1 covers 9 bases. CDR3 length: 15 residues. Germline CDR1 LNHDA, CDR2 SQIVND (reference sequence). With 3 bases clipped from V and 4 bases from J, the junction kept 6 bases outside the gene matches. CDR3 sequence reads: CASSIPGQGFYGYTF. The CDR3 nucleotides read TGTGCCAGTAGTATCCCGGGACAGGGTTTCTATGGCTACACCTTC.